The clone carrying this T cell receptor (beta chain) appeared a few times. Its antigen is not known. Controls had myeloablative marrow grafts with methotrexate and calcineurin inhibitor, sampled at 1 year. The sample comes from a study of T cells after posttransplantation cyclophosphamide. The study, taken as a whole, reports: Donor-recipient repertoire similarity was low at 1-2 months, rising over year one.

The method was immunoSEQ multiplex PCR; TCRdb's version includes in-frame clones alone and lacks a portion of them. The repertoire includes some 15,000 clones, roughly 80% of them detected once, and 2.8% sits in the top ten. Here the sequenced sample was PBMCs, taken 441 days after allogeneic stem cell transplant with calcineurin inhibitor and methotrexate. The TCR comes from a male patient aged 30 to 39 who received an allogeneic stem cell transplant from an unrelated donor, was CMV-positive, and had acute and chronic GVHD. Some T cells may originate from the graft donor.

CDR3 DNA: TGTGCCAGCAGCTTAGAGGGACTAGCGGGGGGGAGCTCCTACAATGAGCAGTTCTTC. Amino acid sequence: CASSLEGLAGGSSYNEQFF. The chain uses TRBV7-9 and TRBJ2-1, with 16 positions matching TRBD2. Unmatched junction bases numbered 3, after V lost 1 base and J lost 0 bases. The CDR3 spans 19 residues. From germline, CDR1 is SEHNR and CDR2 FQNEAQ (reference sequence).